These 24 T cell receptor beta chains share one sample of origin, sequenced in a study of cytomegalovirus exposure and HLA in healthy donors. Primers for the PCR totalled 60 Vbeta and 13 Jbeta. Generated by immunoSEQ multiplex PCR, the TCRdb table keeps only in-frame clones and is missing some. This table holds around 100,000 clones, around 80% found once. The source material was PBMCs. Receptor source: a woman in her late teens or twenties in good health and CMV-seropositive.

This sequence joins TRBV13 and TRBJ1-2; D not resolved. The germline CDR1 and CDR2 sequences are PRHDT and FYEKMQ (reference sequence). This CDR3 is 15 amino acids long. Trimming removed 0 bases from V and 4 bases from J, with 12 bases in between. CDR3 sequence (DNA): TGTGCCAGCAGCTTAGGCCGGGAGGGCCGCTATGGCTACACCTTC. Translating gives CASSLGREGRYGYTF. The full variable domain, with the rest looked up from reference TRBV13 and TRBJ1-2, is AAGVIQSPRHLIKEKRETATLKCYPIPRHDTVYWYQQGPGQDPQFLISFYEKMQSDKGSIPDRFSAQQFSDYHSELNMSSLELGDSALYFCASSLGREGRYGYTFGSGTRLTVV.

The chain employs TRBV5-1 and TRBJ2-7; tentatively, D is TRBD1 (5 bases). The V end lost 4 bases, the J end lost 4 bases, and 12 bases lay between the germline ends. CDR1 is SGHRS and CDR2 is YFSETQ in the germline V gene. The CDR3 spans 13 residues. As DNA, the CDR3 is TGCGCCAGCAGCGGGGATGACAGTTACGAGCAGTACTTC. Translation: CASSGDDSYEQYF.

This chain links TRBV4-1 with TRBJ2-5, with 7 bases fitting TRBD2. Germline CDR1 and CDR2: MGHRA and YSYEKL. The CDR3 spans 16 residues. V was clipped by 1 base and J by 2 bases; unmatched bases: 7. The CDR3 region has the DNA TGCGCCAGCAGCCAAGGACCTGGACTAGTACAAGAGACCCAGTACTTC. This codes for CASSQGPGLVQETQYF.

In this sample, this clone turned up a few times. The chain combines TRBV6-5 with TRBJ1-4, with a tentative D call TRBD1 (6 bases). In germline, CDR1 is MNHEY, CDR2 SVGAGI. Trimming cost V 4 bases and J 5 bases, with 11 bases left between them. The CDR3 is 14 amino acids. The CDR3 DNA reads as TGTGCCAGCAGTTTTGGACAGAGAAATGAAAAACTGTTTTTT. It codes for CASSFGQRNEKLFF.

The J gene is TRBJ1-5, the V gene TRBV6-4; D may be TRBD1 (5 bases). This CDR3 contains 17 residues. Trimming stripped 4 bases from V and 4 bases from J, with 20 bases between. CDR1 and CDR2 from the germline V gene are MRHNA and SNTAGT. Written as DNA, the CDR3 is TGTGCCAGCAGTGCCACCGGGACTCCTACTGGGAATCAGCCCCAGCATTTT. This sequence encodes CASSATGTPTGNQPQHF.

CDR3 region: CASSKVRTSGEAADTQYF. In DNA, the CDR3 is TGTGCCAGCAGCAAAGTCAGGACTAGCGGGGAGGCTGCAGATACGCAGTATTTT. V and J are TRBV21-1 and TRBJ2-3; the table's TRBD2 call for D was not verified on the DNA. TRBV21-1 is described as a pseudogene. The CDR3 spans 18 residues.

The chain uses TRBV30 and TRBJ2-7; D perhaps matches TRBD1 (6 bases). The CDR3 consists of 16 residues. CDR1 is GTSNPN, CDR2 SVGIG, per germline (reference sequence). Trimming shortened V by 4 bases and J by 2 bases, and 21 bases separated the two germline ends. This chain's CDR3 is CAWTFKQGVGTYEQYF. The DNA for the CDR3 is TGTGCCTGGACTTTCAAACAGGGAGTGGGGACCTACGAGCAGTACTTC. Based on the CDR3 plus reference TRBV30 and TRBJ2-7, the full variable domain is SQTIHQWPATLVQPVGSPLSLECTVEGTSNPNLYWYRQAAGRGLQLLFYSVGIGQISSEVPQNLSASRPQDRQFILSSKKLLLSDSGFYLCAWTFKQGVGTYEQYFGPGTRLTVT.

V and J are TRBV6-1 and TRBJ1-4; TRBD1 aligns across 7 bases. In germline, CDR1 is MNHNS, CDR2 SASEGT. V lost 2 bases to trimming and J lost 8 bases; unmatched junction nucleotides: 8. This CDR3 region has 15 residues. The CDR3 loop is CASSEHGRGSEKLFF. The DNA for the CDR3 is TGTGCCAGCAGTGAACACGGCAGGGGGTCCGAAAAACTGTTTTTT.

The rearrangement joins TRBV7-9 to TRBJ2-7, with D tentatively TRBD2 (6 bases). V lost 5 bases and J lost 6, with 20 bases in between. The CDR3 consists of 15 residues. Germline V lookup: CDR1 SEHNR, CDR2 FQNEAQ (reference sequence). The CDR3 DNA is TGTGCCAGCAGCCCGCCCTACAGCGCGGGATCCGAGCAGTACTTC. This encodes CASSPPYSAGSEQYF.

J is TRBJ2-1 and V is TRBV7-8; unclear D gene. The germline gives CDR1 SGHVS, CDR2 FQNEAQ. V was clipped by 3 bases and J by 6 bases, with 9 bases between them. The CDR3 covers 13 residues. In DNA form, the CDR3 reads TGTGCCAGCAGCTTCGTTCCGGGCAATGAGCAGTTCTTC. This translates into CASSFVPGNEQFF.

This sequence joins TRBV5-1 and TRBJ1-2; no reliable D call. V dropped 3 bases and J dropped 4 bases, with 13 bases sitting between them. This CDR3 is built from 14 residues. Germline V CDR1 and CDR2: SGHRS, YFSETQ. The CDR3 bases are TGCGCCAGCAGCTGGGGATCGGGGTCCTATGGCTACACCTTC. Its translation: CASSWGSGSYGYTF.

The chain's CDR3 is CASSRRGKDEKLFF. DNA for the CDR3: TGTGCCAGCAGTCGCAGGGGGAAGGATGAAAAACTGTTTTTT. V is TRBV28 and J is TRBJ1-4; 7 bases agree with TRBD1. This CDR3 contains 14 residues. V lost 5 bases, J lost 6 bases, and 6 bases stayed unmatched. The germline V gene has CDR1 MDHEN and CDR2 SYDVKM.

The rearrangement uses TRBV29-1 and TRBJ2-7, with 7 bases that match TRBD2. The V gene end was trimmed by 4 bases and the J gene end by 7 bases; junction bases not matched to a gene: 10. In germline, CDR1 is SQVTM, CDR2 ANQGSEA. There are 13 residues in the CDR3. CDR3 DNA: TGCAGCGTTGGGGCGGGAGCTTTATATGAGCAGTACTTC. Its translation: CSVGAGALYEQYF.

The genes are TRBV6-1 and TRBJ1-2; 7 nucleotides match TRBD1. The CDR3 is made up of 14 amino acids. Germline V gives CDR1 MNHNS, CDR2 SASEGT. The J segment lost 5 bases and the V segment lost 4 bases, leaving 7 bases of the junction unmatched. In DNA, the CDR3 is TGTGCCAGCAGTGTCCAGGGGGGCGGGTATGGCTACACCTTC. It encodes CASSVQGGGYGYTF.

The table lists this clone with a count of one. Other DNA sequences from this sample encode an identical CDR3 as well. The chain is built from TRBV15 and TRBJ1-4; D is unclear. CDR3 length equals 12 residues. Germline V CDR1 and CDR2: LNHNV, YYDKDF (reference sequence). Between the trimmed V and J ends, which lost 1 base and 12 bases, there was a span of 9 bases. The CDR3 DNA reads as TGTGCCACCAGCAGAGGCAGGCGGGAACTGTTTTTT. Its protein product is CATSRGRRELFF.

This rearrangement joins TRBV15 to TRBJ1-5, with 9 bases that match TRBD1. The CDR3 is 16 residues long. V was pared by 0 bases and J by 7 bases, with 7 bases of the junction left unmatched. Per germline, CDR1 LNHNV and CDR2 YYDKDF (reference sequence). This CDR3 is CATSRDRTGESQPQHF. CDR3 coding DNA: TGTGCCACCAGCAGAGATCGGACAGGGGAGTCCCAGCCCCAGCATTTT.

The chain recombines TRBV5-1 with TRBJ1-1; D gene unclear. CDR1 and CDR2 from the germline V gene are SGHRS and YFSETQ. V lost 4 bases and J lost 0, with 13 bases in between. This CDR3 has 15 amino acids. CDR3 residues: CASSLNGVMNTEAFF. DNA for the CDR3: TGCGCCAGCAGCCTCAATGGAGTAATGAACACTGAAGCTTTCTTT.

This clone was seen only a few times. V gene TRBV30 combines with J gene TRBJ2-6, with 7 nucleotides matching TRBD1. The junction had 5 bases not matched to a gene; V was cut back by 5 bases and J by 4 bases. Germline V lookup: CDR1 GTSNPN, CDR2 SVGIG (reference sequence). The CDR3 has 14 residues. This chain's CDR3 is CAWSTGSGANVLTF. The DNA of the CDR3 is TGTGCCTGGTCGACAGGGTCCGGGGCCAACGTCCTGACTTTC.

As to this clone: The junction departs from germline at one end; a sequencing error may be responsible. The chain combines TRBV13 with TRBJ2-4, with D maybe TRBD1 (6 bases). Germline CDR1 PRHDT, CDR2 FYEKMQ (reference sequence). The CDR3 is 13 residues long. CDR3 nucleotides: TGTGCCAGCAGCATAGGACAGCAAAACATTCAGTACTTC. Encoded protein: CASSIGQQNIQYF.

The rearrangement joins TRBV18 to TRBJ1-2; D not resolved. The CDR3 extends over 14 amino acids. Trimming stripped 3 bases from V and 4 bases from J, with 12 bases between. Germline CDR1 reads KGHSH; CDR2 reads LQKENI. The CDR3 DNA sequence: TGTGCCAGCTCACCCGCGGAGTTAGTCTATGGCTACACCTTC. Protein: CASSPAELVYGYTF.

The CDR3 loop reads CASSVVASGGQETQYF. As DNA, the CDR3 is TGTGCCAGCAGCGTAGTTGCTAGCGGGGGCCAAGAGACCCAGTACTTC. The rearrangement links TRBV9 to TRBJ2-5; TRBD2 aligns across 10 bases. Germline assignment: CDR1 SGDLS and CDR2 YYNGEE. The CDR3 spans 16 residues. V gave up 0 bases and J gave up 1 base; unmatched junction bases: 3.

A few counts support this clone. The chain couples TRBV5-5 to TRBJ2-7; D possibly corresponds to TRBD1 (6 bases). Germline lookup yields CDR1 SGHKS and CDR2 YYEKEE (reference sequence). The CDR3 is 14 amino acids. Trimming took 0 bases from V and 6 from J, leaving 13 bases between them. CDR3 nucleotide sequence: TGTGCCAGCAGCTTGGCCACTCCACAGGGCGAGCAGTACTTC. This encodes CASSLATPQGEQYF.

This clone has just a few counts. The V gene is TRBV19, the J gene TRBJ2-2, with 7 bases fitting TRBD2. V was pared by 1 base and J by 6 bases, with 11 bases of the junction left unmatched. Germline values: CDR1 LNHDA, CDR2 SQIVND (reference sequence). This CDR3 comprises 17 residues. DNA of the CDR3: TGTGCCAGTAGTATAGTCTTTAGCAGCGGGACCCCCGGGGAGCTGTTTTTT. Translation: CASSIVFSSGTPGELFF.

The chain carries TRBV7-3 and TRBJ2-5; D is possibly TRBD2 (6 bases). The V and J ends lost 5 bases and 3 bases respectively, with 19 bases between them. This CDR3 has 16 amino acids. The germline gives CDR1 SGHTA, CDR2 FQGTGA. CDR3 region: CASSLNPSVREETQYF. CDR3 bases: TGTGCCAGCAGCCTAAACCCTAGCGTCCGGGAAGAGACCCAGTACTTC.